Below, 29 T cell receptor beta chains from the same sample are listed, as sequenced in a study of blood T cell repertoires in COVID-19. Assay: immunoSEQ multiplex PCR; the TCRdb copy retains only in-frame clones and omits some. In the table there are more than 120,000 clones, 80% to 90% of which are singletons. The sample taken for sequencing was peripheral blood. The receptors were sampled from a woman aged 45 to 65 with acute or convalescent COVID-19.

The chain recombines TRBV19 with TRBJ2-7, with a possible D match to TRBD1 (5 bases). Per the germline V gene, CDR1 is LNHDA and CDR2 is SQIVND (reference sequence). CDR3 length: 15 residues. Trimming cost V 1 base and J 6 bases, with 16 bases left between them. The CDR3 coding sequence is TGTGCCAGTAGTATAGTAGTAATGGCAGGGCGCGAGCAGTACTTC. It encodes CASSIVVMAGREQYF. The full variable domain, in which reference TRBV19 and TRBJ2-7 provide the parts outside the CDR3, is DGGITQSPKYLFRKEGQNVTLSCEQNLNHDAMYWYRQDPGQGLRLIYYSQIVNDFQKGDIAEGYSVSREKKESFPLTVTSAQKNPTAFYLCASSIVVMAGREQYFGPGTRLTVT.

This sequence joins TRBV5-1 and TRBJ2-7, with D possibly matching TRBD1 (6 bases). Per the germline V gene, CDR1 is SGHRS and CDR2 is YFSETQ. The length of the CDR3 is 13 residues. V shed 8 bases and J shed 1 base, with 13 bases lying between them. CDR3 sequence: CASTTGTSYEQYF. The DNA of the CDR3 is TGCGCCAGTACGACAGGCACTTCCTACGAGCAGTACTTC.

This clone was observed a single time. The gene calls are TRBV27 and TRBJ1-2; tentatively, D is TRBD1 (5 bases). Germline V lookup: CDR1 MNHEY, CDR2 SMNVEV (reference sequence). Trimming shortened V by 5 bases and J by 7 bases, and 14 bases separated the two germline ends. The CDR3 consists of 13 residues. The CDR3 here is CASSPRGVGGYTF. The CDR3 DNA follows: TGTGCCAGCAGTCCCCGGGGGGTAGGTGGCTACACCTTC.

This rearrangement joins TRBV4-2 to TRBJ2-5, with 7 bases aligning to TRBD2. Germline lookup yields CDR1 LGHNA and CDR2 YNFKEQ. V was clipped by 0 bases and J by 1 base; unmatched bases: 5. This CDR3 region has 16 residues. The CDR3 DNA follows: TGTGCCAGCAGCCAAGAGATAGGACTAGGCCAAGAGACCCAGTACTTC. This sequence encodes CASSQEIGLGQETQYF.

This clone showed up just a few times. The chain recombines TRBV30 with TRBJ1-1; D is uncertain. This CDR3 spans 11 amino acids. Trimming cost V 8 bases and J 10 bases, with 17 bases left between them. From germline, CDR1 is GTSNPN and CDR2 SVGIG (reference sequence). In DNA, the CDR3 is TGTGCCCTTGGGCCGAGGGTTGGAGCTTTCTTT. It translates to CALGPRVGAFF.

The chain carries TRBV9 and TRBJ2-7; 8 bases match TRBD1. In germline, CDR1 is SGDLS, CDR2 YYNGEE. The V gene end was trimmed by 0 bases and the J gene end by 6 bases; junction bases not matched to a gene: 8. The CDR3 is 15 amino acids. The CDR3 bases are TGTGCCAGCAGCGTAGGGCTAAGAACAGGGGGCGAGCAGTACTTC. This sequence encodes CASSVGLRTGGEQYF.

V and J are TRBV6-5 and TRBJ1-3; 7 bases align to TRBD1. The J segment lost 4 bases and the V segment lost 4 bases, leaving 10 bases of the junction unmatched. The germline CDR1 and CDR2 sequences are MNHEY and SVGAGI. The CDR3 is 16 residues long. Written as DNA, the CDR3 is TGTGCCAGCAGTTCAACAGGACAGGCTCAGGGAAACACCATATATTTT. Translating it yields CASSSTGQAQGNTIYF.

The chain combines TRBV30 with TRBJ1-2; tentatively, D is TRBD1 (5 bases). V was trimmed by 5 bases and J by 8 bases, leaving 27 bases between them. CDR3 size: 16 residues. Germline V gene data show CDR1 as GTSNPN and CDR2 as SVGIG (reference sequence). The CDR3 reads CAWRKYSRARGSGYTF. The CDR3 DNA sequence: TGTGCCTGGCGCAAGTACAGCAGGGCTAGGGGATCCGGCTACACCTTC.

The J gene is TRBJ1-1, the V gene TRBV27, with a tentative D call TRBD1 (5 bases). Trimming took off 3 bases at V and 2 bases at J, with 10 bases between the two ends. The CDR3 contains 14 residues. The germline gives CDR1 MNHEY, CDR2 SMNVEV (reference sequence). In nucleotides, the CDR3 is TGTGCCAGCAGTTTTTGGGGGGTTAACACTGAAGCTTTCTTT. Translation gives CASSFWGVNTEAFF.

The genes are TRBV7-2 and TRBJ2-1; TRBD2 matches 8 bases. The length of the CDR3 is 14 residues. CDR1 and CDR2 (germline): SGHTA, FQGNSA. The V segment lost 5 bases and the J segment 5 bases; nucleotides outside the gene matches: 5. The CDR3 protein is CASSPGTRHNEQFF. The CDR3 DNA follows: TGTGCCAGCAGCCCCGGGACTAGACACAATGAGCAGTTCTTC.

This chain connects TRBV5-1 to TRBJ2-1; D might be TRBD1 (6 bases). In germline, CDR1 is SGHRS, CDR2 YFSETQ. V lost 4 bases, J lost 0 bases, and 20 bases lay in between. There are 18 residues in the CDR3. In nucleotides, the CDR3 is TGCGCCAGCAGCCCCGAAGGACACACAGGGAGCTCCTACAATGAGCAGTTCTTC. Protein sequence: CASSPEGHTGSSYNEQFF.

V usage is TRBV7-3 and J usage is TRBJ2-3; TRBD2 agrees at 11 bases. CDR1 and CDR2 (germline): SGHTA, FQGTGA. The V gene end was trimmed by 5 bases and the J gene end by 2 bases; junction bases not matched to a gene: 6. The CDR3 spans 16 residues. CDR3 DNA: TGTGCCAGCAGCAAAGGACTAGCGGGTTTCACAGATACGCAGTATTTT. Translation gives CASSKGLAGFTDTQYF.

The gene calls are TRBV5-4 and TRBJ2-1, with 7 bases aligning to TRBD1. Germline V gives CDR1 SGHNT, CDR2 YYREEE (reference sequence). V was clipped by 4 bases and J by 6 bases; unmatched bases: 7. CDR3 length equals 14 residues. Here the CDR3 DNA reads TGTGCCAGCAGCCGGGACAGTAAAGGCAATGAGCAGTTCTTC. Translating it yields CASSRDSKGNEQFF.

The chain links TRBV20-1 to TRBJ2-3, with D tentatively TRBD1 (5 bases). V lost 3 bases, J lost 9 bases, and 10 bases lay in between. The germline V gene has CDR1 DFQATT and CDR2 SNEGSKA (reference sequence). This CDR3 region has 11 residues. Written as DNA, the CDR3 is TGCAGTGCTAGGATAGGGGTGACGCAGTATTTT. Residues: CSARIGVTQYF.

V gene TRBV6-5 combines with J gene TRBJ2-1; the D gene is possibly TRBD1 (5 bases). Between the trimmed V and J ends, which lost 5 bases and 0 bases, there was a span of 8 bases. Germline CDR1 and CDR2: MNHEY and SVGAGI. The CDR3 sequence is 14 residues long. The CDR3 DNA is TGTGCCAGCAGTCAGGGAAGCTCCTACAATGAGCAGTTCTTC. Amino acids: CASSQGSSYNEQFF.

V is TRBV5-1 and J is TRBJ1-4, with D possibly TRBD1 on 5 matching bases. The CDR3 has 15 residues. Germline loops: CDR1 SGHRS, CDR2 YFSETQ. The V end lost 1 base, the J end lost 6 bases, and 13 bases lay between the germline ends. CDR3 sequence (DNA): TGCGCCAGCAGCTTGCAGAGAAGCAGGGATGAAAAACTGTTTTTT. Protein: CASSLQRSRDEKLFF.

The V and J genes are TRBV2 and TRBJ2-7, with TRBD2 as a possible D gene (7 bases). Trimming took off 6 bases at V and 5 bases at J, with 20 bases between the two ends. Germline V CDR1 and CDR2: SNHLY, FYNNEI. The CDR3 has 15 residues. DNA for the CDR3: TGTGCCAGCAGGAAGGAGGGGGGGAGTAGCGACGAGCAGTACTTC. Encoded protein: CASRKEGGSSDEQYF.

The chain couples TRBV27 to TRBJ1-5; tentative D call: TRBD1 (6 bases). Trimming pared 3 bases from V and 5 bases from J, leaving 11 bases between. The length of the CDR3 is 14 residues. Germline CDR1 reads MNHEY; CDR2 reads SMNVEV (reference sequence). Written as DNA, the CDR3 is TGTGCCAGCAGTTTGGGGGGGCTTTATCAGCCCCAGCATTTT. Its translation is CASSLGGLYQPQHF.

As DNA, the CDR3 is TGTGCCAGCAGTGAAGCAAACACCCCAAGTGGTGAGCAGTTCTTC. It is translated as CASSEANTPSGEQFF. The chain recombines TRBV6-1 with TRBJ2-1; D gene unclear. This CDR3 region has 15 residues. With 0 bases removed from V and 9 bases from J, the gap between germline ends came to 15 bases. Looked up from germline, CDR1 is MNHNS and CDR2 is SASEGT.

This rearrangement joins TRBV6-5 to TRBJ2-7; 7 bases are a match to TRBD1. CDR1 is MNHEY, CDR2 SVGAGI, per germline. J was trimmed by 3 bases and V by 5 bases; bases with no gene match: 7. This CDR3 is built from 14 residues. The CDR3, as DNA: TGTGCCAGCAGTAAAACAGGGGCCAGCTACGAGCAGTACTTC. Translating gives CASSKTGASYEQYF.

The sample holds a few counts of this clone. The genes are TRBV2 and TRBJ1-1; D gene unclear. Germline lookup yields CDR1 SNHLY and CDR2 FYNNEI. CDR3 length: 12 residues. The V gene lost 5 bases and the J gene lost 4 bases, with 8 bases spanning the gap. This CDR3 is CASSPGVTEAFF. CDR3 DNA sequence: TGTGCCAGCAGTCCCGGGGTCACTGAAGCTTTCTTT.

J is TRBJ2-2 and V is TRBV2, with D perhaps TRBD1 (7 bases). The V end was cut by 1 base, the J end by 4 bases, with 13 bases between. The CDR3 has 16 residues. Germline lookup yields CDR1 SNHLY and CDR2 FYNNEI. The CDR3 reads CASSEEEGAGTGELFF. The CDR3 DNA reads as TGTGCCAGCAGTGAAGAGGAGGGGGCAGGCACCGGGGAGCTGTTTTTT.

The chain recombines TRBV5-1 with TRBJ1-2, with a possible D match to TRBD1 (6 bases). V lost 0 bases, J lost 3 bases, and 9 bases lay in between. The CDR3 is 14 residues long. Looked up from germline, CDR1 is SGHRS and CDR2 is YFSETQ. CDR3 sequence: CASSLETGYYGYTF. The CDR3 coding sequence is TGCGCCAGCAGCTTGGAGACAGGATACTATGGCTACACCTTC.

The gene calls are TRBV5-6 and TRBJ2-2; D uncertain. This CDR3 has 16 residues. V lost 0 bases and J lost 2, with 11 bases in between. Germline CDR1 SGHDT, CDR2 YYEEEE. DNA for the CDR3: TGTGCCAGCAGCTTGGAGCCTACCATTAACACCGGGGAGCTGTTTTTT. The encoded protein is CASSLEPTINTGELFF.

The chain links TRBV30 to TRBJ2-1, with 12 bases that match TRBD2. This CDR3 contains 17 residues. V lost 2 bases to trimming and J lost 8 bases; unmatched junction nucleotides: 13. The germline gives CDR1 GTSNPN, CDR2 SVGIG (reference sequence). The CDR3 DNA is TGTGCCTGGAGTACTAGCGGGAGGCCTCTTCCTTATTATGAGCAGTTCTTC. The encoded protein is CAWSTSGRPLPYYEQFF.

The chain couples TRBV27 to TRBJ2-2; 7 nucleotides align to TRBD1. The CDR3 extends over 15 amino acids. CDR1 is MNHEY, CDR2 SMNVEV, per germline (reference sequence). V was clipped by 8 bases and J by 2 bases; unmatched bases: 8. CDR3 loop: CASRRTGHNTGELFF. CDR3 bases: TGTGCCAGCCGGAGGACAGGTCATAACACCGGGGAGCTGTTTTTT.

This clone was observed a few times. J is TRBJ1-5 and V is TRBV5-6, with 10 bases fitting TRBD1. CDR1 is SGHDT, CDR2 YYEEEE, per germline. V was pared by 3 bases and J by 7 bases, with 7 bases of the junction left unmatched. The CDR3 is 15 amino acids. The chain's CDR3 is CASSYATGGRQPQHF. For the CDR3, the DNA is TGTGCCAGCAGCTACGCGACAGGGGGCCGACAGCCCCAGCATTTT.

CDR3 coding DNA: TGTGCCAGCAGCGTAGTCAGGGGGACCGGGGAGCTGTTTTTT. It translates to CASSVVRGTGELFF. The chain recombines TRBV9 with TRBJ2-2, with TRBD1 matching 7 bases. Unmatched junction bases numbered 1, after V lost 0 bases and J lost 5 bases. The CDR3 covers 14 residues. Germline V gene sequence: CDR1 SGDLS, CDR2 YYNGEE.

The chain couples TRBV12-3 or TRBV12-4 to TRBJ2-3, with TRBD1 matching over 8 bases. The CDR3 is made up of 13 amino acids. V shed 7 bases, J shed 3 bases, and the junction held 3 bases outside the gene matches. The CDR3 loop reads CASTRQGTDTQYF. The CDR3 DNA follows: TGTGCCAGCACCCGACAGGGGACAGATACGCAGTATTTT.